This T cell receptor (beta chain) was documented in a study of T cells in Graves' hyperthyroidism and ophthalmopathy. Using RNA transcripts as the source, TCR beta CDR3 regions were amplified. The study used the HTBI primer set for a first-round RT-PCR of the TCR CDR3. TCRdb re-derived calls from the multiplex PCR reads in MiXCR, one entry per CDR3 protein. In the table there are roughly 500,000 distinct CDR3 sequences, about 45% of which are singletons. Trimming took 5 bases from V and 6 from J, leaving 12 bases between them. The germline CDR1 and CDR2 sequences are SGHDT and YYEEEE. The CDR3 covers 14 residues. This clonotype was counted many times. The antigen is not known. Points from the study as a whole: A median about 6 months before onset, the model predicted ophthalmopathy.

Exclusion of a patient resulted from uncontrolled infection, other autoimmune disease, pregnancy or lactation. Clinical symptoms, serum thyroxine, TRAb, thyroid ultrasound and orbital computed tomography informed diagnoses. Sequenced: peripheral blood or thyroid tissue (not recorded which). J is TRBJ1-6 and V is TRBV5-6; D gene unclear. This TCR was recovered from an adult woman with Graves' disease, either hyperthyroidism or ophthalmopathy (not recorded which). The DNA of the CDR3 is TGTGCCAGCAGTCACGTCTGGATTAATTCACCCCTCCACTTT. Residues: CASSHVWINSPLHF.